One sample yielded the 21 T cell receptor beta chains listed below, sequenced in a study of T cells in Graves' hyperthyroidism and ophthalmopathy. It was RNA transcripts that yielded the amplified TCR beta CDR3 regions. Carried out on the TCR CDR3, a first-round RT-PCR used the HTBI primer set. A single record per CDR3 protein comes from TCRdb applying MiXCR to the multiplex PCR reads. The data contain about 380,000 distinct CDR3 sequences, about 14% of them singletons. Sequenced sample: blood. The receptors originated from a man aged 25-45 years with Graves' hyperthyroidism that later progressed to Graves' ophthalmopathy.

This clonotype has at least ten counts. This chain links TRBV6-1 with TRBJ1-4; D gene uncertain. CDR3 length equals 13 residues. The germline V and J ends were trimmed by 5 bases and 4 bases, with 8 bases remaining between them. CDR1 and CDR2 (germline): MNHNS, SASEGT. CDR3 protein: CASSRHSNEKLFF. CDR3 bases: TGTGCCAGCAGTCGACATAGTAATGAAAAACTGTTTTTT.

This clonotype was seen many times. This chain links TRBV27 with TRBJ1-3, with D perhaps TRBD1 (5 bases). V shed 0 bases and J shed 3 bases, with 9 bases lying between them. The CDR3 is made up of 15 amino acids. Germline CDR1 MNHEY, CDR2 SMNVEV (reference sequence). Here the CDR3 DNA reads TGTGCCAGCAGTTTATCCGGGACCGTTGGAAACACCATATATTTT. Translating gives CASSLSGTVGNTIYF.

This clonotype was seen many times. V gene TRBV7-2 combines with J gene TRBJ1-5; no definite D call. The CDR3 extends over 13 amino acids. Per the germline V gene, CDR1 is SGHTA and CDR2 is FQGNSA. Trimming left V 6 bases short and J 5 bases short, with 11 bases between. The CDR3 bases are TGTGCCAGCAGATCCAGGTTGGATCAGCCCCAGCATTTT. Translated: CASRSRLDQPQHF.

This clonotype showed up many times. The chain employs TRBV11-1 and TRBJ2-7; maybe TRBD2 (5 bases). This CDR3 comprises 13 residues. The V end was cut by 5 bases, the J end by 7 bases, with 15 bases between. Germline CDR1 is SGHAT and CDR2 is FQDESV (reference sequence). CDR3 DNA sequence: TGTGCCAGCAGCCCTGAGGGTTCTTGGGAGCAGTACTTC. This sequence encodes CASSPEGSWEQYF.

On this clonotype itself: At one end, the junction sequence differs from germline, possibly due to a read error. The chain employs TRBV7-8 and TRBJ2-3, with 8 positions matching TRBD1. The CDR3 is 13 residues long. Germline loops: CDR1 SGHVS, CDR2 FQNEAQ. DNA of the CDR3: TGTACCAGCAGGGGGCGAGGCACAGATACGCAGTATTTT. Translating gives CTSRGRGTDTQYF.

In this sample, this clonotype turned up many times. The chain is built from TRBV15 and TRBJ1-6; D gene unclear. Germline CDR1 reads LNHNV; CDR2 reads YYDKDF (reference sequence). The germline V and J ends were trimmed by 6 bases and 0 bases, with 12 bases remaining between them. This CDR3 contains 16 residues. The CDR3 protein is CATSYLLSSYNSPLHF. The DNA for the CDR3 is TGTGCCACCAGTTATCTTCTGAGCTCCTATAATTCACCCCTCCACTTT.

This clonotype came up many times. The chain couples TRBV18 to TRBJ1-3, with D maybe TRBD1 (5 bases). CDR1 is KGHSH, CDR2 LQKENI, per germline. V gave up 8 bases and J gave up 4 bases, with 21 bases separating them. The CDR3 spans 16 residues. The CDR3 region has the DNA TGTGCCAGCGCGTTCTCTCCGGGACCGATGGGAAACACCATATATTTT. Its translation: CASAFSPGPMGNTIYF.

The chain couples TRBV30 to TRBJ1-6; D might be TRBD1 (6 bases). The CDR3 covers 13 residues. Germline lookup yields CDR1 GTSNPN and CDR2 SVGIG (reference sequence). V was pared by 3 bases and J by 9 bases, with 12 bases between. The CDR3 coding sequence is TGTGCCTGGAGAGTAGGGGGGATTTCACCCCTCCACTTT. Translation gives CAWRVGGISPLHF.

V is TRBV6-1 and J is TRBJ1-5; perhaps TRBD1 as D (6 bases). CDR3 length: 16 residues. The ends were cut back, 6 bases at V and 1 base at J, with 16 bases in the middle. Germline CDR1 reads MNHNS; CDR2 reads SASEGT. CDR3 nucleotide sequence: TGTGCCAGCAGCAGAGGGCCGACAGGCAGCAATCAGCCCCAGCATTTT. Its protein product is CASSRGPTGSNQPQHF.

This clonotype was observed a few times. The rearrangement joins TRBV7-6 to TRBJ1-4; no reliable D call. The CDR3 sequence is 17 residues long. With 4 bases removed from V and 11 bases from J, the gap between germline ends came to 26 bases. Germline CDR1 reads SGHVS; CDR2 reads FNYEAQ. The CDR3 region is CASSSSPVRTRGGKLFF. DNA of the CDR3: TGTGCCAGCAGCTCATCGCCGGTCCGAACCCGCGGAGGGAAACTGTTTTTT.

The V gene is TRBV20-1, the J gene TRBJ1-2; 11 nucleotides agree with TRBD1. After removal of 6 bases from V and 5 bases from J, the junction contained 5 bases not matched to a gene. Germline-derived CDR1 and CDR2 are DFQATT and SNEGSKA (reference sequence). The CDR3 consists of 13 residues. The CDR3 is CSAGQGGLYGYTF. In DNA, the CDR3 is TGCAGTGCGGGACAGGGGGGCTTATATGGCTACACCTTC.

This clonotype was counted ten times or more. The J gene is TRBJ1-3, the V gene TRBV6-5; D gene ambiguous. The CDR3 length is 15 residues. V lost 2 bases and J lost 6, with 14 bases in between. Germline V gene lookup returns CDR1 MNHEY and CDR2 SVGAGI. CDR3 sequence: CASSYDTGRTNTIYF. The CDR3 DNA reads TGTGCCAGCAGTTACGACACGGGTCGGACAAACACCATATATTTT.

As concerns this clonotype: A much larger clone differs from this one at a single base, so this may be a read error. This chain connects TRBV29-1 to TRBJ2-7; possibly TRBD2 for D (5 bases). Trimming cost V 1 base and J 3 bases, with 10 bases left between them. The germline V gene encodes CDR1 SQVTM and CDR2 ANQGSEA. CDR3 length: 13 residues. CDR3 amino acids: CSVEAEGDYEQYF. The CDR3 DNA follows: TGCAGCGTTGAAGCCGAGGGTGACTACGAGCAGTACTTC.

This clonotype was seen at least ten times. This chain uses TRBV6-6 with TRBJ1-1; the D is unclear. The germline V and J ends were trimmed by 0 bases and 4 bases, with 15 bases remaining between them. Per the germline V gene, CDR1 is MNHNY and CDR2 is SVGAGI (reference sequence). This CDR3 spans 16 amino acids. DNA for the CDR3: TGTGCCAGCAGTTACTCGATAGGAGACACGGGCACTGAAGCTTTCTTT. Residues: CASSYSIGDTGTEAFF.

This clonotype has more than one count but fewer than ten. This CDR3 is CAWSVGDGYTF. The CDR3, as DNA: TGTGCCTGGAGTGTAGGGGATGGCTACACCTTC. The genes are TRBV30 and TRBJ1-2, with D perhaps matching TRBD1 (5 bases). The CDR3 runs 11 residues. Germline-derived CDR1 and CDR2 are GTSNPN and SVGIG (reference sequence). V dropped 0 bases and J dropped 6 bases, with 5 bases sitting between them.

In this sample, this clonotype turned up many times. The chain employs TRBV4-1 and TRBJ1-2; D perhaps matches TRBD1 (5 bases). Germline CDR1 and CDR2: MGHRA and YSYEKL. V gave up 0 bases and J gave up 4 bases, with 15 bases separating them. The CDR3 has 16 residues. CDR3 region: CASSQDPVGGGYGYTF. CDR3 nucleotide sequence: TGCGCCAGCAGCCAAGATCCGGTGGGCGGGGGCTATGGCTACACCTTC.

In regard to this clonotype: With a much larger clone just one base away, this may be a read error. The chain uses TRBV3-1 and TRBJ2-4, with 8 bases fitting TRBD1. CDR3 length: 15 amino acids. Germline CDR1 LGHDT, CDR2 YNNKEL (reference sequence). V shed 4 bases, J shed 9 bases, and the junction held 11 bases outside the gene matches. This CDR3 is CASSLWRGQESIQYF. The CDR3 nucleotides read TGTGCCAGCAGCCTATGGCGGGGACAGGAAAGCATTCAGTACTTC.

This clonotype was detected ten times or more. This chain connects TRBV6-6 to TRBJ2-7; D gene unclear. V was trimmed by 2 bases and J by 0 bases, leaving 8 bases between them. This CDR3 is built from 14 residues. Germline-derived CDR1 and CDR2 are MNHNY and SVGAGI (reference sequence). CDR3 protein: CASSYQSHSYEQYF. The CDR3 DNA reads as TGTGCCAGCAGTTACCAGAGCCACTCCTACGAGCAGTACTTC.

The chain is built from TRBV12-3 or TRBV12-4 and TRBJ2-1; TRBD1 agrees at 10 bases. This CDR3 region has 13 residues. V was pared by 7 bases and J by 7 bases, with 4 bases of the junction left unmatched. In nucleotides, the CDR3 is TGTGCCAGCACGGACAGGGGGTTTAATGAGCAGTTCTTC. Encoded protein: CASTDRGFNEQFF.

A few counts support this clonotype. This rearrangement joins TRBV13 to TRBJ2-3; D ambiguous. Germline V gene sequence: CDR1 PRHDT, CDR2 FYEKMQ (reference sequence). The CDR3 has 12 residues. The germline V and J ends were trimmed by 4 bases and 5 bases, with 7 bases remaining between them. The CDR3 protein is CASSSLKDTQYF. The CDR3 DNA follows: TGTGCCAGCAGCTCGCTTAAAGATACGCAGTATTTT.

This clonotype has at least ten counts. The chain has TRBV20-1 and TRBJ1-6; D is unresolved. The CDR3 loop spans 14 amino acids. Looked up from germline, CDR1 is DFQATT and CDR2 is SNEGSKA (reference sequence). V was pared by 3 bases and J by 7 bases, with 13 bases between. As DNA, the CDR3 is TGCAGTGCTAGTTCCGGGCGGGAGAATTCACCCCTCCACTTT. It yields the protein CSASSGRENSPLHF.